A selection of T cell receptor beta chains follows, all from one sample in a study of blood T cells in healthy people across ages. TCRdb passed the 5' RACE reads through MiXCR, listing each CDR3 protein once. The data contain approximately 1.5 million distinct CDR3 sequences, about 31% of them singletons. Sequenced sample: blood. The receptor set was obtained from a woman aged 30 to 39 in good health. Both conserved end residues are part of each CDR3. Fields, in order: V gene, J gene, CDR3 protein.

V: TRBV28
J: TRBJ2-1
CDR3: CASSPRATYNEQFF

V: TRBV7-2
J: TRBJ1-1
CDR3: CASSRIGQEGEAFF

V: TRBV28
J: TRBJ2-7
CDR3: CASTVPGRAYEQYF

V: TRBV4-1
J: TRBJ1-1
CDR3: CASSQDHGWSTEAFF

V: TRBV20-1
J: TRBJ2-4
CDR3: CSARAGYQNIQYF

V: TRBV9
J: TRBJ2-7
CDR3: CASSISLWFLSYEQYF

V: TRBV5-5
J: TRBJ2-7
CDR3: CASRRDYEQYF

V: TRBV5-1
J: TRBJ1-1
CDR3: CASSRWDRGTEAFF

V: TRBV2
J: TRBJ2-3
CDR3: CASSRFPDTQYF

V: TRBV3-1
J: TRBJ2-2
CDR3: CASSLITGLPGELFF

V: TRBV28
J: TRBJ2-3
CDR3: CASSLYSHNRARTDTQYF

V: TRBV7-2
J: TRBJ2-1
CDR3: CASSHPGLDYNEQFF

V: TRBV9
J: TRBJ2-5
CDR3: CASSVGAWETQYF

V: TRBV28
J: TRBJ2-6
CDR3: CASSWGLAGANILTF

V: TRBV29-1
J: TRBJ2-3
CDR3: CSVVGLPSTDTQYF

V: TRBV27
J: TRBJ2-1
CDR3: CASSPRTSGKTHEQFF

V: TRBV25-1
J: TRBJ2-5
CDR3: CASGSPGAHQETQYF

V: TRBV6-6
J: TRBJ1-1
CDR3: CACVRATNTEAFF

V: TRBV20-1
J: TRBJ1-6
CDR3: CSARTAQEIQSSYNSPLHF

V: TRBV7-8
J: TRBJ2-7
CDR3: CASSLYQAVPYEQYF

V: TRBV6-5
J: TRBJ2-7
CDR3: CASSYGRAGYEQYF

V: TRBV20-1
J: TRBJ2-5
CDR3: CSAQDRVLQGTQYF

V: TRBV5-5
J: TRBJ1-1
CDR3: CASSLGSLLNTEAFF

V: TRBV27
J: TRBJ1-6
CDR3: CASTFVTGQALHF

V: TRBV20-1
J: TRBJ1-2
CDR3: CSDYRVDYGYTF

V: TRBV20-1
J: TRBJ2-3
CDR3: CSARGLAGGLITDTQYF

V: TRBV12-3/TRBV12-4
J: TRBJ1-2
CDR3: CASSGKQGPSYGYTF

V: TRBV20-1
J: TRBJ2-5
CDR3: CSARRGGRKGDEQYF

V: TRBV5-1
J: TRBJ1-1
CDR3: CASGSRTGVGEAFF

V: TRBV7-9
J: TRBJ2-2
CDR3: CASSFPGGSGELFF

V: TRBV20-1
J: TRBJ2-7
CDR3: CSARVGTHSYEQYF

V: TRBV20-1
J: TRBJ2-5
CDR3: CSAPFPETQYF

V: TRBV4-2
J: TRBJ1-1
CDR3: CASSQIRGEDTEAFF

V: TRBV5-6
J: TRBJ1-4
CDR3: CASSYPGDEKLFF

V: TRBV10-3
J: TRBJ2-3
CDR3: CAISESRGTGPYDTQYF

V: TRBV29-1
J: TRBJ1-1
CDR3: CSVEIATGGTEAFF

V: TRBV20-1
J: TRBJ2-3
CDR3: CRASGSGYITDTQYF

V: TRBV18
J: TRBJ2-7
CDR3: CASSPPGLAGSSYEQYF

V: TRBV27
J: TRBJ1-1
CDR3: CAGSSSGTEAFF

V: TRBV20-1
J: TRBJ2-3
CDR3: CSASRLAGGPGTDTQYF

V: TRBV7-2
J: TRBJ2-3
CDR3: CASSLGGQGIPDTQYF

V: TRBV30
J: TRBJ2-3
CDR3: CAWSGADTQYF

V: TRBV7-3
J: TRBJ1-6
CDR3: CASANGGSSYNSPLHF

V: TRBV20-1
J: TRBJ1-1
CDR3: CSAPDRGFTEAFF

V: TRBV27
J: TRBJ1-5
CDR3: CASSPGTGNSNQPQHF

V: TRBV6-1
J: TRBJ2-2
CDR3: CASTTSGAGELFF

V: TRBV6-5
J: TRBJ1-4
CDR3: CASSSTRTAEKLFF

V: TRBV30
J: TRBJ2-3
CDR3: CAWSEADTQYF

V: TRBV5-1
J: TRBJ2-3
CDR3: CASSTYPTSGGTDTQYF

V: TRBV5-1
J: TRBJ2-3
CDR3: CASSLAPNTDTQYF

V: TRBV6-1
J: TRBJ2-1
CDR3: CATAGTSVGEQFF

V: TRBV29-1
J: -
CDR3: CSVEDPAVIFEGTQYF